The 17 T cell receptor beta chains listed next were all sequenced from one sample in a study of CD4 T cells in relation to SARS-CoV-2 and coronaviruses. Produced via immunoSEQ multiplex PCR; TCRdb's table is partial and in-frame only. Among tens of thousands of clones listed, roughly 76% were seen once. Their specific antigens are unknown. Sequenced sample: memory CD4+ T cells from PBMCs, cultured in vitro. These receptors all stem from an adult with COVID-19.

The chain carries TRBV29-1 and TRBJ1-2, with D hard to call. The CDR3 has 8 amino acids. The germline V gene has CDR1 SQVTM and CDR2 ANQGSEA. V was pared by 7 bases and J by 6 bases, with 3 bases between. In DNA, the CDR3 is TGCAGCGCAGATGGCTACACCTTC. This sequence encodes CSADGYTF. Full variable domain (missing parts from reference TRBV29-1 and TRBJ1-2): SAVISQKPSRDICQRGTSLTIQCQVDSQVTMMFWYRQQPGQSLTLIATANQGSEATYESGFVIDKFPISRPNLTFSTLTVSNMSPEDSSIYLCSADGYTFGSGTRLTVV.

J is TRBJ2-3 and V is TRBV5-1, with 7 bases lining up with TRBD2. J was trimmed by 1 base and V by 2 bases; bases with no gene match: 4. Looked up from germline, CDR1 is SGHRS and CDR2 is YFSETQ. The CDR3 loop spans 15 amino acids. CDR3 DNA sequence: TGCGCCAGCAGCTTTGAGGGAGGGGGCACAGATACGCAGTATTTT. Translated: CASSFEGGGTDTQYF.

The chain has TRBV10-3 and TRBJ1-1, with a tentative D call TRBD1 (5 bases). CDR3 length equals 15 residues. The V gene's germline CDR1 is ENHRY and CDR2 SYGVKD. The ends were cut back, 1 base at V and 1 base at J, with 10 bases in the middle. The CDR3 DNA reads TGTGCCATCAGTGAGTGGGGGTCGGAGAACACTGAAGCTTTCTTT. It is translated as CAISEWGSENTEAFF.

The chain couples TRBV6-1 to TRBJ1-1, with D maybe TRBD1 (5 bases). Trimming stripped 2 bases from V and 6 bases from J, with 13 bases between. In germline, CDR1 is MNHNS, CDR2 SASEGT. The CDR3 extends over 14 amino acids. The chain's CDR3 is CASSESTHRSEAFF. The CDR3 DNA follows: TGTGCCAGCAGTGAATCGACTCACAGGTCTGAAGCTTTCTTT.

The chain has TRBV7-2 and TRBJ1-2; no firm D call. This CDR3 region has 13 residues. Germline V gene data show CDR1 as SGHTA and CDR2 as FQGNSA. Trimming stripped 3 bases from V and 1 base from J, with 6 bases between. The CDR3 DNA reads TGTGCCAGCAGCTTTCGGGTTAACTATGGCTACACCTTC. Amino acids: CASSFRVNYGYTF.

The CDR3 coding sequence is TGTGCCACCAGTGATTCGTCAGGGGGGACCTACTCTGGGGCCAACGTCCTGACTTTC. This encodes CATSDSSGGTYSGANVLTF. J is TRBJ2-6 and V is TRBV24-1; a possible D gene is TRBD1 (7 bases). V lost 2 bases and J 0 bases, leaving 16 bases between the germline ends. The CDR3 is made up of 19 amino acids. The germline V gene has CDR1 KGHDR and CDR2 SFDVKD.

The V call is TRBV2, the J call TRBJ2-1; 7 bases fit TRBD2. The CDR3 runs 15 residues. The trim removed 1 base at V and 9 bases at J, leaving 9 bases unmatched. Germline V gene sequence: CDR1 SNHLY, CDR2 FYNNEI. CDR3 nucleotide sequence: TGTGCCAGCAGTGAAGTTTTGCGGGGGACCGCTGAGCAGTTCTTC. This gives the protein CASSEVLRGTAEQFF. Looking up the rest from reference TRBV2 and TRBJ2-1 gives the full variable domain: EPEVTQTPSHQVTQMGQEVILRCVPISNHLYFYWYRQILGQKVEFLVSFYNNEISEKSEIFDDQFSVERPDGSNFTLKIRSTKLEDSAMYFCASSEVLRGTAEQFFGPGTRLTVL.

The chain employs TRBV20-1 and TRBJ2-5, with D tentatively TRBD2 (6 bases). This CDR3 comprises 12 residues. Germline CDR1 reads DFQATT; CDR2 reads SNEGSKA (reference sequence). The germline V and J ends were trimmed by 3 bases and 5 bases, with 10 bases remaining between them. The CDR3 region is CSASARGETQYF. CDR3 nucleotide sequence: TGCAGTGCTAGTGCCCGGGGGGAGACCCAGTACTTC.

V is TRBV2 and J is TRBJ2-5; TRBD2 might be the D (6 bases). Germline assignment: CDR1 SNHLY and CDR2 FYNNEI. Trimming left V 1 base short and J 5 bases short, with 14 bases between. The CDR3 has 15 residues. Written as DNA, the CDR3 is TGTGCCAGCAGTGAAGGGGCGGGGCAAGGGGAGACCCAGTACTTC. Its translation is CASSEGAGQGETQYF. Based on the CDR3 plus reference TRBV2 and TRBJ2-5, the full variable domain is EPEVTQTPSHQVTQMGQEVILRCVPISNHLYFYWYRQILGQKVEFLVSFYNNEISEKSEIFDDQFSVERPDGSNFTLKIRSTKLEDSAMYFCASSEGAGQGETQYFGPGTRLLVL.

This clone was counted once. This chain links TRBV18 with TRBJ2-5; 10 bases are a match to TRBD2. V was pared by 3 bases and J by 5 bases, with 6 bases of the junction left unmatched. The CDR3 length is 15 residues. Germline lookup yields CDR1 KGHSH and CDR2 LQKENI. CDR3 protein: CASSPLAGEGETQYF. The CDR3 DNA sequence: TGTGCCAGCTCACCCCTAGCGGGAGAGGGGGAGACCCAGTACTTC.

The rearrangement uses TRBV21-1 and TRBJ2-1; TRBD2 is the table's D call and was not checked against the DNA. TRBV21-1 is described as a pseudogene. The CDR3 loop spans 17 amino acids. The CDR3 is CASSKQTSGRSYNEQFF. Written as DNA, the CDR3 is TGTGCCAGCAGCAAGCAAACTAGCGGGAGGTCCTACAATGAGCAGTTCTTC.

This clone was counted only a few times. V usage is TRBV5-1 and J usage is TRBJ2-3; TRBD2 aligns across 7 bases. Germline trimming cut 5 bases from V and 0 bases from J; bases unmatched to any gene: 9. This CDR3 contains 16 residues. The V gene's germline CDR1 is SGHRS and CDR2 YFSETQ. The CDR3 loop is CASRPSSGGSTDTQYF. As DNA, the CDR3 is TGCGCCAGCAGACCATCTAGCGGAGGGAGCACAGATACGCAGTATTTT.

The chain is built from TRBV1 and TRBJ2-3; no check of the table's D call, TRBD2, against the DNA was made. TRBV1 is flagged as a pseudogene. This CDR3 has 16 residues. The CDR3 loop is CTSSQDGVHLSDTQYF. DNA of the CDR3: TGCACCAGCAGCCAGGACGGGGTCCATCTCTCAGATACGCAGTATTTT.

The rearrangement links TRBV7-9 to TRBJ2-1; D is uncertain. This CDR3 is built from 17 residues. The V end lost 1 base, the J end lost 0 bases, and 13 bases lay between the germline ends. From germline, CDR1 is SEHNR and CDR2 FQNEAQ (reference sequence). CDR3 loop: CASSLGPLTVSYNEQFF. CDR3 DNA sequence: TGTGCCAGCAGCTTAGGGCCTCTGACGGTCTCCTACAATGAGCAGTTCTTC.

This rearrangement joins TRBV2 to TRBJ1-5; 12 bases match TRBD1. The CDR3 extends over 14 amino acids. In germline, CDR1 is SNHLY, CDR2 FYNNEI. Trimming cost V 5 bases and J 7 bases; bases outside gene matches: 3. The CDR3, as DNA: TGTGCCAGCAGTACCGGGACAGGGGGCCAGCCCCAGCATTTT. Encoded protein: CASSTGTGGQPQHF.

The CDR3 DNA reads TGTGCCACCAGCAGAGACCCGGCGCGGGAGCAGTACTTC. Amino acid sequence: CATSRDPAREQYF. This chain links TRBV15 with TRBJ2-7; no clear D gene. Trimming shortened V by 0 bases and J by 7 bases, and 10 bases separated the two germline ends. Germline V gene sequence: CDR1 LNHNV, CDR2 YYDKDF (reference sequence). This CDR3 comprises 13 residues.

CDR3 protein: CASSYESTASGYTF. In DNA form, the CDR3 reads TGTGCCAGCAGTTACGAGTCAACAGCCTCTGGCTACACCTTC. V and J are TRBV6-2 or TRBV6-3 and TRBJ1-2; unclear D gene. CDR1 is MNHEY and CDR2 is SVGEGT in the germline V gene. Deletions cut 2 bases from V and 7 bases from J, with 14 bases between. The CDR3 spans 14 residues.